The 26 T cell receptor beta chains given below trace back to one sample, sequenced in a study of human T cells and chemical hapten exposure. Time point of the sample: pre-sensitization, week 0. Indicated treatment: therapeutic diphenylcyclopropenone sensitization with weekly scalp DPC. TCRdb re-derived calls from the RACE reads in MiXCR, one entry per CDR3 protein. Altogether about 51,000 distinct CDR3 sequences are present, about 9% being singletons, with the ten largest covering more than 13%. This specimen was whole blood, taken in connection with sensitization to the hapten diphenylcyclopropenone (DPC). These receptors were obtained from a woman between 40 and 55 years old with alopecia areata. Some clones in this sample may be carry-over from other donors' samples.

At least ten counts were recorded for this clonotype. The rearrangement links TRBV7-8 to TRBJ2-2; 7 bases align to TRBD1. Germline lookup yields CDR1 SGHVS and CDR2 FQNEAQ. The V segment lost 2 bases and the J segment 5 bases; nucleotides outside the gene matches: 5. CDR3 length equals 15 residues. The CDR3 coding sequence is TGTGCCAGCAGCTTAAGTGCCAGGGGGACCGGGGAGCTGTTTTTT. Translation: CASSLSARGTGELFF.

This clonotype was found many times. The V and J genes are TRBV25-1 and TRBJ1-4, with a tentative D call TRBD1 (5 bases). The V gene's germline CDR1 is MGHDK and CDR2 SYGVNS. The CDR3 loop spans 15 amino acids. V lost 1 base and J lost 8, with 14 bases in between. CDR3 in amino acids: CASSEFHSGEEKLFF. The CDR3 nucleotides are TGTGCCAGCAGTGAATTCCACTCGGGGGAAGAAAAACTGTTTTTT.

This clonotype has a count of ten or more. The CDR3: CASSPPTGRGTEAFF. For the CDR3, the DNA is TGTGCCAGCTCACCACCGACAGGCCGGGGCACTGAAGCTTTCTTT. V usage is TRBV18 and J usage is TRBJ1-1; a weak D match, TRBD1 (6 bases). This CDR3 comprises 15 residues. CDR1 and CDR2 (germline): KGHSH, LQKENI. The germline V and J ends were trimmed by 0 bases and 4 bases, with 12 bases remaining between them.

This clonotype has just a few counts. The genes are TRBV9 and TRBJ1-1, with 7 bases identical to TRBD1. The junction had 10 bases not matched to a gene; V was cut back by 4 bases and J by 4 bases. In germline, CDR1 is SGDLS, CDR2 YYNGEE. CDR3 size: 15 residues. In DNA, the CDR3 is TGTGCCAGCAGCCCTGAGACAGGGCTGGCCACTGAAGCTTTCTTT. Its protein is CASSPETGLATEAFF.

There are many counts of this clonotype. V and J are TRBV29-1 and TRBJ1-4, with no clear D. V dropped 0 bases and J dropped 10 bases, with 3 bases sitting between them. Looked up from germline, CDR1 is SQVTM and CDR2 is ANQGSEA. The CDR3 sequence is 10 residues long. The CDR3 DNA sequence: TGCAGCGTTGAAGAAGGAAAACTGTTTTTT. It specifies CSVEEGKLFF.

This chain connects TRBV5-1 to TRBJ2-1; 9 nucleotides line up with TRBD2. This CDR3 spans 15 amino acids. In germline, CDR1 is SGHRS, CDR2 YFSETQ. V trimming: 3 bases; J trimming: 4 bases; junction bases outside the gene matches: 5. CDR3 sequence (DNA): TGCGCCAGCAGCTGGACTAGCGCGTTATACAATGAGCAGTTCTTC. This gives the protein CASSWTSALYNEQFF.

This clonotype was recorded at least ten times. The V gene is TRBV20-1, the J gene TRBJ2-6, with D hard to call. The germline V gene has CDR1 DFQATT and CDR2 SNEGSKA (reference sequence). Between the trimmed V and J ends, which lost 1 base and 2 bases, there was a span of 0 bases. The CDR3 loop spans 12 amino acids. CDR3 sequence (DNA): TGCAGTGCTAGAGCTGGGGCCAACGTCCTGACTTTC. Amino acid sequence: CSARAGANVLTF.

V usage is TRBV29-1 and J usage is TRBJ2-7; perhaps TRBD2 as D (5 bases). CDR3 length equals 11 residues. The ends were cut back, 7 bases at V and 3 bases at J, with 10 bases in the middle. Germline CDR1 is SQVTM and CDR2 is ANQGSEA. Here the CDR3 reads CSASLGYEQYF. The CDR3 DNA reads TGCAGCGCTAGCCTAGGCTACGAGCAGTACTTC.

This clonotype was found a few times. The chain joins TRBV6-5 to TRBJ1-1, with a possible D match to TRBD1 (5 bases). CDR1 is MNHEY, CDR2 SVGAGI, per germline. CDR3 length: 14 residues. V gave up 2 bases and J gave up 6 bases, with 13 bases separating them. As DNA, the CDR3 is TGTGCCAGCAGTTACCGCCGACAGTCGCCTGAAGCTTTCTTT. Its protein is CASSYRRQSPEAFF.

The gene calls are TRBV29-1 and TRBJ1-3; D is undetermined. The length of the CDR3 is 13 residues. Trimming took off 4 bases at V and 2 bases at J, with 9 bases between the two ends. CDR1 is SQVTM, CDR2 ANQGSEA, per germline. Here the CDR3 reads CSVAGPAGNTIYF. Written as DNA, the CDR3 is TGCAGCGTTGCCGGGCCCGCTGGAAACACCATATATTTT.

There are many counts of this clonotype. The gene calls are TRBV20-1 and TRBJ2-1, with D perhaps TRBD1 (5 bases). CDR1 and CDR2 (germline): DFQATT, SNEGSKA (reference sequence). The germline V and J ends were trimmed by 2 bases and 3 bases, with 23 bases remaining between them. The CDR3 loop spans 18 amino acids. This CDR3 reads CSARLGDQSTYLYNEQFF. The CDR3 nucleotides are TGCAGTGCTAGACTAGGGGATCAATCAACTTACCTCTACAATGAGCAGTTCTTC.

This clonotype was observed a few times. The chain has TRBV7-8 and TRBJ2-5, with 7 bases identical to TRBD2. The germline gives CDR1 SGHVS, CDR2 FQNEAQ. The junction had 5 bases not matched to a gene; V was cut back by 6 bases and J by 1 base. This CDR3 has 14 amino acids. CDR3 bases: TGTGCCAGCAGGGAGGGACTAACCCAAGAGACCCAGTACTTC. It yields the protein CASREGLTQETQYF.

The V call is TRBV28, the J call TRBJ2-7; 7 bases are shared with TRBD1. This CDR3 region has 12 residues. CDR1 and CDR2 from the germline V gene are MDHEN and SYDVKM. Trimming took 5 bases from V and 9 from J; bases not matched to a gene: 7. CDR3 sequence: CASSTQTGLQYF. CDR3 nucleotides: TGTGCCAGCAGTACACAGACAGGGTTGCAGTACTTC.

The CDR3 is CASSSPDRGETQYF. The CDR3 nucleotides are TGTGCCAGCAGTTCACCGGACCGCGGAGAGACCCAGTACTTC. The V and J genes are TRBV6-2 or TRBV6-3 and TRBJ2-5; D is unclear. The CDR3 runs 14 residues. The V end lost 4 bases, the J end lost 4 bases, and 13 bases lay between the germline ends. Germline assignment: CDR1 MNHEY and CDR2 SVGEGT.

There are many counts of this clonotype. The chain employs TRBV28 and TRBJ2-2, with D maybe TRBD2 (5 bases). V was shortened by 10 bases and J by 6 bases, with 18 bases between the two germline ends. The CDR3 is 14 amino acids. The germline CDR1 and CDR2 sequences are MDHEN and SYDVKM. This CDR3 is CAISSALRAGELFF. CDR3 coding DNA: TGTGCCATCTCAAGCGCCCTGAGGGCCGGGGAGCTGTTTTTT.

This clonotype was seen at least ten times. The chain has TRBV4-1 and TRBJ1-2; 8 positions agree with TRBD1. The CDR3 has 16 amino acids. CDR1 is MGHRA, CDR2 YSYEKL, per germline. The trim removed 2 bases at V and 4 bases at J, leaving 9 bases unmatched. The CDR3 protein is CASSQPRQGASYGYTF. CDR3 DNA sequence: TGCGCCAGCAGCCAACCCCGGCAGGGGGCTTCCTATGGCTACACCTTC.

Ten or more counts support this clonotype. The chain combines TRBV6-1 with TRBJ1-1; D is undetermined. Trimming cost V 3 bases and J 5 bases, with 13 bases left between them. CDR1 and CDR2 from the germline V gene are MNHNS and SASEGT. CDR3 length equals 14 residues. CDR3 protein: CASSDKHGETEAFF. DNA of the CDR3: TGTGCCAGCAGTGATAAACACGGAGAAACTGAAGCTTTCTTT.

The sample holds many counts of this clonotype. The chain recombines TRBV4-2 with TRBJ2-7; D may correspond to TRBD1 or TRBD2 (5 bases each). V was shortened by 0 bases and J by 6 bases, with 15 bases between the two germline ends. The CDR3 is 15 amino acids. The germline gives CDR1 LGHNA, CDR2 YNFKEQ. The CDR3 DNA reads TGTGCCAGCAGCCAAGATGGTCGGGGCACAAGCGAGCAGTACTTC. It yields the protein CASSQDGRGTSEQYF.

At least ten counts were recorded for this clonotype. The chain employs TRBV5-6 and TRBJ2-1; D not certain. The CDR3 is made up of 11 amino acids. V was pared by 1 base and J by 12 bases, with 8 bases between. Looked up from germline, CDR1 is SGHDT and CDR2 is YYEEEE. CDR3 sequence: CASSLRSGQFF. The CDR3 DNA reads as TGTGCCAGCAGCTTGCGTTCAGGGCAGTTCTTC.

This clonotype was detected a few times. The chain combines TRBV19 with TRBJ2-2; D is undetermined. V was pared by 2 bases and J by 2 bases, with 3 bases between. CDR1 LNHDA and CDR2 SQIVND come from the germline V gene (reference sequence). The CDR3 is 13 amino acids. CDR3 loop: CASSITNTGELFF. The CDR3 DNA sequence: TGTGCCAGTAGTATAACAAACACCGGGGAGCTGTTTTTT.

In its sample, this clonotype was seen many times. The CDR3, as DNA: TGTGCCAGCAGCCCGGGGGGCTACGAGCAGTACTTC. Its protein product is CASSPGGYEQYF. This sequence joins TRBV7-6 and TRBJ2-7; TRBD2 matches at 7 bases. The V segment lost 5 bases and the J segment 3 bases; nucleotides outside the gene matches: 1. The CDR3 contains 12 residues. Germline V gene sequence: CDR1 SGHVS, CDR2 FNYEAQ.

This chain connects TRBV7-9 to TRBJ2-3; D ambiguous. Germline V lookup: CDR1 SEHNR, CDR2 FQNEAQ (reference sequence). The CDR3 covers 13 residues. Between the trimmed V and J ends, which lost 3 bases and 5 bases, there was a span of 9 bases. The CDR3 coding sequence is TGTGCCAGCAGCTTCGCCCGCGGAGATACGCAGTATTTT. Its protein product is CASSFARGDTQYF.

This clonotype was seen ten or more times. The V call is TRBV5-1, the J call TRBJ2-7; maybe TRBD2 (6 bases). Trimming took off 4 bases at V and 0 bases at J, with 20 bases between the two ends. Germline-derived CDR1 and CDR2 are SGHRS and YFSETQ. CDR3 length: 17 amino acids. The DNA for the CDR3 is TGCGCCAGCAGCCCTCATCCTAGGGCGGGGAGCTCCTACGAGCAGTACTTC. Encoded protein: CASSPHPRAGSSYEQYF.

This clonotype was counted at least ten times. This CDR3 reads CASSNSELRGTTTDSNQPQHF. The CDR3 nucleotides are TGTGCCAGCAGCAATTCCGAGTTGCGGGGAACAACAACAGATAGCAATCAGCCCCAGCATTTT. V and J are TRBV21-1 and TRBJ1-5. TRBV21-1 is an annotated pseudogene. The CDR3 covers 21 residues.

This clonotype was observed many times. This rearrangement joins TRBV2 to TRBJ2-3, with TRBD2 matching over 10 bases. CDR3 size: 17 residues. CDR1 and CDR2 from the germline V gene are SNHLY and FYNNEI. Trimming at V came to 2 bases and at J to 5 bases, leaving 10 bases not matched to a gene. CDR3 region: CASSETWTSGLRDTQYF. The CDR3 region has the DNA TGTGCCAGCAGTGAAACCTGGACTAGCGGTTTAAGAGATACGCAGTATTTT.

The CDR3 DNA is TGTGCCAGCAGCACCGGGACAGCCATCCCTAATGAAAAACTGTTTTTT. Its protein product is CASSTGTAIPNEKLFF. V gene TRBV6-6 combines with J gene TRBJ1-4, with TRBD1 matching over 7 bases. The J segment lost 3 bases and the V segment lost 6 bases, leaving 10 bases of the junction unmatched. This CDR3 has 16 amino acids. Germline V gives CDR1 MNHNY, CDR2 SVGAGI (reference sequence).